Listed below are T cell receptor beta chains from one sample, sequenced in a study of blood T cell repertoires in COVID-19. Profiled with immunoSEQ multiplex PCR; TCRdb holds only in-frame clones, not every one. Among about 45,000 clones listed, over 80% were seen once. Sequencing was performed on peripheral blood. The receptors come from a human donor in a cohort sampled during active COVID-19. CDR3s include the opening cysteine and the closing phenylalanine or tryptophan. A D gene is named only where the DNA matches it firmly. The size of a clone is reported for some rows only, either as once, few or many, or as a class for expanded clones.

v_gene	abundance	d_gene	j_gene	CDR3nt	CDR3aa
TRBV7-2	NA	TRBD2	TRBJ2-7	TGTGCCAGCAGCTTAGGATACGGACTAGCGGGACTCTACGAGCAGTACTTC	CASSLGYGLAGLYEQYF
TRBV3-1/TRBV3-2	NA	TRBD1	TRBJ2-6	TGTGCCAGCAGCCCTTTTACAGGGGTTCTTTCCTCTGGGGCCAACGTCCTGACTTTC	CASSPFTGVLSSGANVLTF
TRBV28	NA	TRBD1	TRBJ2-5	TGTGCCAGCGCCTCTCAGGGGGCGGAGGAGACCCAGTACTTC	CASASQGAEETQYF
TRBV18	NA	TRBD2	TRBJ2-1	TGTGCCTCACGGGAGGGGGGTAATGAGCAGTTCTTC	CASREGGNEQFF
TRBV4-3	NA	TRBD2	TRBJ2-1	TGCGCCAGCAGCCAAGATCGCATAGGGACTAGCGACAATGAGCAGTTCTTC	CASSQDRIGTSDNEQFF
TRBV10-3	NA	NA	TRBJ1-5	TGTGCCATCAGTGGACAGACCAATCAGCCCCAGCATTTT	CAISGQTNQPQHF
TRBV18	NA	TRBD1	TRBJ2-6	TGTGCCAGCTCACAAGGACAGGGACCCTCTGGGGCCAACGTCCTGACTTTC	CASSQGQGPSGANVLTF
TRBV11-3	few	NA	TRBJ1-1	TGTGCCAGCAGCTCAGGGGTTAACACTGAAGCTTTCTTT	CASSSGVNTEAFF
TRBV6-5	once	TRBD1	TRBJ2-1	TGTGCCAGCAGTTTGGACAGGTTTTGGCAGTTCTTC	CASSLDRFWQFF
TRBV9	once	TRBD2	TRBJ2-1	TGTGCCAGCAGCATCGGACTAGCCTACAATGAGCAGTTCTTC	CASSIGLAYNEQFF
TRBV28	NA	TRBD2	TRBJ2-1	TGTGCCAGCACCCTGGGGTCGGCTAGCGGGATACGGGAGCAGTTCTTC	CASTLGSASGIREQFF
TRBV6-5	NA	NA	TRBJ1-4	TGTGCCAGCACCCTGGGGGCCGCTAATGAAAAACTGTTTTTT	CASTLGAANEKLFF
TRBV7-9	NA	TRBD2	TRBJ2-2	TGTGCCAGCAGCTTAGGTGTTGTTGCGGGAGGAACGAACACCGGGGAGCTGTTTTTT	CASSLGVVAGGTNTGELFF
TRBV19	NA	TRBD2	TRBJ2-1	TGTGCCAGTAGTACGATCGGACTAGCGGGCGTCAATGAGCAGTTCTTC	CASSTIGLAGVNEQFF
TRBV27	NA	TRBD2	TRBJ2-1	TGTGCCAGCACTCTAGCGGGAGGGCCGAACAATGAGCAGTTCTTC	CASTLAGGPNNEQFF
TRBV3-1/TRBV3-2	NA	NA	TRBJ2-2	TGTGCCAGCAGCCAAGCGGGTTCCGGGGAGCTGTTTTTT	CASSQAGSGELFF
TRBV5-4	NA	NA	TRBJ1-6	TGTGCCAGCCGAGCGTCCTATAATTCACCCCTCCACTTT	CASRASYNSPLHF
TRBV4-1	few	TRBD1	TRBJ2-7	TGCGCCAGCAGCCTCCCGGGACAGGGCTACGAGCAGTACTTC	CASSLPGQGYEQYF
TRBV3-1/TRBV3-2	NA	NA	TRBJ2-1	TGTGCCAGCAGCCAAGGGACTAAGCAGTTCTTC	CASSQGTKQFF